These 8 T cell receptor beta chains were all obtained from the same sample, sequenced in a study of T cell clonality in common variable immunodeficiency. Repertoires were generated with immunoSEQ multiplex PCR, while TCRdb's copy carries only in-frame clones and drops some. The sample has about 52,000 clones, none seen only once. Material for sequencing was peripheral blood mononuclear cells. The receptor source for this set is a person aged 18 to 70 in good health.

On this clone: The read falls 3 residues short of the CDR3 end, and the missing part is taken from the germline J gene. The chain couples TRBV7-9 to TRBJ1-1, with D possibly matching TRBD1 (5 bases). There are 14 residues in the CDR3. V was shortened by 3 bases and J by 4 bases, with 12 bases between the two germline ends. Germline lookup yields CDR1 SEHNR and CDR2 FQNEAQ (reference sequence). The CDR3 loop is CASSLGGMSTEAFF. The covered CDR3 bases are TGTGCCAGCAGCTTGGGGGGGATGAGCACTGAA.

Ten or more counts support this clone. From the germline J gene comes the end of the CDR3, since the read stops 3 residues before it. The chain uses TRBV20-1 and TRBJ1-5; 7 nucleotides line up with TRBD1. The germline gives CDR1 DFQATT, CDR2 SNEGSKA (reference sequence). The length of the CDR3 is 18 residues. With 5 bases clipped from V and 0 bases from J, the junction kept 16 bases outside the gene matches. The CDR3 spells CSAPRFTDRRNSNQPQHF. The part of the CDR3 DNA that was read is TGCAGTGCTCCTAGATTTACGGACAGGCGAAATAGCAATCAGCCC.

This clone has ten or more counts. The read ends 3 residues shy of where the CDR3 ends; the end is completed using the germline J gene. The V call is TRBV11-2, the J call TRBJ2-3; D is possibly TRBD2 (5 bases). Trimming cost V 0 bases and J 8 bases, with 12 bases left between them. This CDR3 is built from 14 residues. Per the germline V gene, CDR1 is SGHAT and CDR2 is FQNNGV. The CDR3 is CASSLEPLAATQYF. CDR3 bases read: TGTGCCAGCAGCTTAGAGCCCCTAGCAGCTACG.

In its sample, this clone was seen many times. The part of the CDR3 DNA that was read is TGTGCCAGCAGCCAAGATCGTCGAGCGGGGGGCAATGAG. Translating gives CASSQDRRAGGNE. The CDR3 reads in full as CASSQDRRAGGNEAFF. The V call is TRBV14, the J call TRBJ1-1; the D gene is possibly TRBD1 (6 bases). The CDR3 goes on 3 residues after the read ends, and that part is filled in from the germline J gene. CDR1 and CDR2 from the germline V gene are SGHDN and FVKESK. This CDR3 region has 16 residues.

This clone was detected ten times or more. The read ends 3 residues before the CDR3 terminus; that terminus is restored from the germline J gene. V gene TRBV9 combines with J gene TRBJ1-6; no definite D call. The V end lost 4 bases, the J end lost 0 bases, and 11 bases lay between the germline ends. CDR1 and CDR2 from the germline V gene are SGDLS and YYNGEE. The CDR3 is made up of 16 amino acids. This CDR3 is CASSPSGSSYNSPLHF. The sequenced part of the CDR3 DNA is TGTGCCAGCAGCCCCTCGGGGTCCTCCTATAATTCACCC.

This clone showed up just a few times. Read data end 3 residues before the CDR3 end; the end is taken from the germline J gene. V is TRBV2 and J is TRBJ1-4; D perhaps matches TRBD1 (5 bases). V lost 5 bases and J 1 base, leaving 17 bases between the germline ends. Germline lookup yields CDR1 SNHLY and CDR2 FYNNEI. The length of the CDR3 is 17 residues. The CDR3 DNA, read in part, is TGTGCCAGCAGTAGTCCAGGGAAATTGGTAACTAATGAAAAA. Translating it yields CASSSPGKLVTNEK. The full CDR3 is CASSSPGKLVTNEKLFF.

This clone was recorded many times. Read sequence stops 3 residues before the CDR3 end, and the germline J gene provides the missing end. The chain combines TRBV20-1 with TRBJ2-1, with TRBD2 identical over 8 bases. V lost 4 bases, J lost 3 bases, and 2 bases stayed unmatched. The germline V gene has CDR1 DFQATT and CDR2 SNEGSKA (reference sequence). CDR3 size: 13 residues. The CDR3 loop is CSAKSGSYNEQFF. The CDR3 DNA, read in part, is TGCAGTGCTAAAAGCGGGAGCTACAATGAG.

This clone was seen at least ten times. The junction shows a germline mismatch at one end, possibly a read error. The sequenced fragment ends 3 residues before the CDR3 boundary, so the rest is inferred from the germline J gene. This rearrangement joins TRBV5-1 to TRBJ1-1; possible D gene TRBD1, 6 bases. CDR1 and CDR2 from the germline V gene are SGHRS and YFSETQ. The CDR3 is made up of 12 amino acids. The sequenced CDR3 bases are TGCGCCAGCAGCATCCGGGACACCGAA. It is translated as CASSIRDTE. The whole CDR3 is CASSIRDTEAFF.